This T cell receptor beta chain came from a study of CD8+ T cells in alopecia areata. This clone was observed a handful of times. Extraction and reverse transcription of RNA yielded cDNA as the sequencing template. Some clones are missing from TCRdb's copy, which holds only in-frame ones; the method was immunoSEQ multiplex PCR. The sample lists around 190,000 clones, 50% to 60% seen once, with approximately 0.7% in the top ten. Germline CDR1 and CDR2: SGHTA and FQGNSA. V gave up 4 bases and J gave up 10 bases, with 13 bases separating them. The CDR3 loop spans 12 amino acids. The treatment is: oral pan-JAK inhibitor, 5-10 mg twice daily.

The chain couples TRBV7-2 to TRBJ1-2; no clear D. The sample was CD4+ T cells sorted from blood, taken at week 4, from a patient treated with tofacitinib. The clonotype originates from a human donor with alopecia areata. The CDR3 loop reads CASSSWKLDYTF. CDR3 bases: TGTGCCAGCAGCTCGTGGAAATTGGACTACACCTTC.